This TCR beta chain was captured in a study of blood T cell repertoires in COVID-19. Across the study: Samples taken during acute and convalescent COVID-19 were collected in the United States, Italy and Spain. PBMCs, B-cell-depleted T cells, or T cells were the source of the cDNA or gDNA that made up the material.

The trim removed 3 bases at V and 6 bases at J, leaving 11 bases unmatched. The length of the CDR3 is 16 residues. Germline V gives CDR1 SNHLY, CDR2 FYNNEI. Per the original methods: Estimated nucleated cell counts came from reference gene primer amplification. TCRdb's copy holds only in-frame clones and misses some; the assay was immunoSEQ multiplex PCR. V, J and clone size are taken as reported in that table, and D and trimming were inferred from the DNA itself. The sample has approximately 110,000 clones, approximately 90% seen once. This TCR came from an elderly woman with acute or convalescent COVID-19. What was sequenced was peripheral blood. The chain links TRBV2 to TRBJ1-5; 7 nucleotides agree with TRBD1. CDR3 loop: CASSDTGDLTRQPQHF. The DNA for the CDR3 is TGTGCCAGCAGTGATACAGGGGATTTAACGCGTCAGCCCCAGCATTTT.